This TCR beta chain originates from a study of response to subunit inactivated influenza vaccine. TCRdb re-called the RT-PCR reads through MiXCR, storing one row per CDR3 protein. Of 400,000 to 550,000 distinct CDR3 sequences in the sample, about 25% were seen once. This CDR3 contains 13 residues. V lost 9 bases to trimming and J lost 0 bases, with 12 bases between them. Germline V gene sequence: CDR1 SGHAT, CDR2 FQNNGV. The genes are TRBV11-2 and TRBJ2-7, with a possible D match to TRBD2 (6 bases). The source material was CD4+ T cells sorted from PBMCs, sampled 5 days after vaccination. The TCR was taken from a middle-aged man who received an inactivated influenza vaccine. The DNA for the CDR3 is TGTGCCAGTCGGAGGGTTGGCTCCTACGAGCAGTACTTC. This sequence encodes CASRRVGSYEQYF.